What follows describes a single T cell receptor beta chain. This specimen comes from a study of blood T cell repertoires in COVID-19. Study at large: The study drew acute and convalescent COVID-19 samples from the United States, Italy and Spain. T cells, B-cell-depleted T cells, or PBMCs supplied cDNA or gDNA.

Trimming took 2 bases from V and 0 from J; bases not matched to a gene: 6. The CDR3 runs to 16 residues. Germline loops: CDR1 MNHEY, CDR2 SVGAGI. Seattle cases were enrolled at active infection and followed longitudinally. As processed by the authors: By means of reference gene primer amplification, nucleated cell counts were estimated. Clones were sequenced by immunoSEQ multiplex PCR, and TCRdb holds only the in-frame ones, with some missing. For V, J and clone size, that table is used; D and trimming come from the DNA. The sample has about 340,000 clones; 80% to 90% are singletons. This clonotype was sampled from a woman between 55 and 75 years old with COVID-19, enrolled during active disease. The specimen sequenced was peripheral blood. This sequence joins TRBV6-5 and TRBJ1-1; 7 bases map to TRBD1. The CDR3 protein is CASSYKTGVMNTEAFF. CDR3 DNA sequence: TGTGCCAGCAGTTACAAAACAGGGGTCATGAACACTGAAGCTTTCTTT.